The 20 T cell receptor beta chains presented below share a single source sample, sequenced in a study of shared clonotypes between healthy human individuals. Assay: immunoSEQ multiplex PCR; the TCRdb copy retains only in-frame clones and omits some. The sample has about a million clones; 60% to 85% are singletons. Material for sequencing was memory CD4+ T cells from PBMCs. Stated subset: CD45RA-negative fraction. The source is a man younger than 30 in good health. Some clones in this sample may be carry-over from other donors' samples.

The J gene is TRBJ2-1, the V gene TRBV7-2; D might be TRBD2 (7 bases). The V and J ends lost 0 bases and 4 bases respectively, with 16 bases between them. There are 17 residues in the CDR3. Germline CDR1 and CDR2: SGHTA and FQGNSA. CDR3 loop: CASSLARGGSPYNEQFF. Written as DNA, the CDR3 is TGTGCCAGCAGCTTAGCGAGGGGGGGTTCACCTTACAATGAGCAGTTCTTC.

This chain joins TRBV28 and TRBJ1-5; D is ambiguous. The CDR3 length is 16 residues. Germline-derived CDR1 and CDR2 are MDHEN and SYDVKM. V lost 3 bases and J lost 3, with 15 bases in between. CDR3 loop: CASSLGMGFLNQPQHF. The CDR3 DNA follows: TGTGCCAGCAGTTTGGGTATGGGATTCCTCAATCAGCCCCAGCATTTT.

The chain is built from TRBV4-1 and TRBJ2-2; D gene uncertain. Between the trimmed V and J ends, which lost 6 bases and 6 bases, there was a span of 23 bases. Per germline, CDR1 MGHRA and CDR2 YSYEKL. This CDR3 spans 17 amino acids. Here the CDR3 DNA reads TGCGCCAGCAGGGGGTTCTTTTTGGGCCTCAGGTCCGGGGAGCTGTTTTTT. Its translation is CASRGFFLGLRSGELFF.

The chain uses TRBV4-1 and TRBJ2-5; possibly TRBD1 for D (5 bases). The DNA end is more similar to TRBJ2-7, so the J call may be wrong. The CDR3 consists of 14 residues. Germline values: CDR1 MGHRA, CDR2 YSYEKL. Here the CDR3 reads CASSQGVGAYEQYF. In DNA, the CDR3 is TGCGCCAGCAGCCAAGGGGTAGGGGCCTACGAGCAGTACTTC.

V is TRBV7-8 and J is TRBJ1-3; TRBD1 agrees at 7 bases. The germline V gene encodes CDR1 SGHVS and CDR2 FQNEAQ. CDR3 size: 15 residues. V shed 3 bases, J shed 4 bases, and the junction held 6 bases outside the gene matches. The CDR3 loop is CASSFWGQRGNTIYF. The CDR3, as DNA: TGTGCCAGCAGCTTCTGGGGACAGCGGGGAAACACCATATATTTT.

In this sample, this clone turned up a few times. The chain is built from TRBV7-3 and TRBJ2-5, with a weak D call TRBD2 (6 bases). The CDR3 totals 13 residues. Germline CDR1 is SGHTA and CDR2 is FQGTGA. The germline V and J ends were trimmed by 4 bases and 5 bases, with 11 bases remaining between them. CDR3 protein: CASSSGTWETQYF. The CDR3 DNA sequence: TGTGCCAGCAGCTCAGGGACTTGGGAGACCCAGTACTTC.

This clone has a single count. This chain joins TRBV7-8 and TRBJ2-7, with 8 bases fitting TRBD1. This CDR3 contains 16 residues. V lost 1 base to trimming and J lost 3 bases; unmatched junction nucleotides: 8. Germline lookup yields CDR1 SGHVS and CDR2 FQNEAQ. The CDR3 nucleotides are TGTGCCAGCAGCTTAGAGGGCGCAGGGGGCCGCTACGAGCAGTACTTC. Its translation is CASSLEGAGGRYEQYF.

This sequence joins TRBV6-6 and TRBJ1-2; D gene uncertain. Germline V gives CDR1 MNHNY, CDR2 SVGAGI (reference sequence). V lost 2 bases and J lost 9, with 13 bases in between. This CDR3 is 13 amino acids long. CDR3 loop: CASSYLGVWSYTF. DNA of the CDR3: TGTGCCAGCAGTTACCTCGGGGTGTGGAGCTACACCTTC.

V usage is TRBV27 and J usage is TRBJ2-7, with D possibly TRBD1 on 6 matching bases. V gave up 8 bases and J gave up 5 bases, with 22 bases separating them. The CDR3 runs 15 residues. Germline V lookup: CDR1 MNHEY, CDR2 SMNVEV (reference sequence). CDR3 loop: CASRRLLGGTDEQYF. The CDR3 DNA reads TGTGCCAGCCGACGCCTGCTAGGGGGAACGGACGAGCAGTACTTC.

This clone appeared once. This sequence joins TRBV6-1 and TRBJ1-1; D not certain. Germline V lookup: CDR1 MNHNS, CDR2 SASEGT. The length of the CDR3 is 11 residues. With 6 bases removed from V and 6 bases from J, the gap between germline ends came to 8 bases. CDR3 loop: CASRRVAEAFF. Here the CDR3 DNA reads TGTGCCAGCAGGAGGGTGGCTGAAGCTTTCTTT.

This clone was observed a single time. The rearrangement uses TRBV28 and TRBJ2-7; the D gene could be TRBD1 or TRBD2 (5 bases each). V was trimmed by 3 bases and J by 7 bases, leaving 16 bases between them. CDR1 is MDHEN, CDR2 SYDVKM, per germline. The CDR3 runs 14 residues. CDR3 DNA: TGTGCCAGCAGTTTTAGAGAGGGGTCCGGGGAGCAGTACTTC. Translated: CASSFREGSGEQYF.

The chain has TRBV6-4 and TRBJ2-1, with 7 bases lining up with TRBD1. J gave up 4 bases and V 5 bases, and 5 bases lay outside the gene matches. Germline-derived CDR1 and CDR2 are MRHNA and SNTAGT. This CDR3 is 14 amino acids long. In DNA form, the CDR3 reads TGTGCCAGCAGTCTAACACAGGGGTACAATGAGCAGTTCTTC. Translated, it gives CASSLTQGYNEQFF.

The chain has TRBV29-1 and TRBJ1-2; D uncertain. The CDR3 has 12 residues. CDR1 is SQVTM and CDR2 is ANQGSEA in the germline V gene. Deletions cut 5 bases from V and 8 bases from J, with 15 bases between. The chain's CDR3 is CSVKTGLTGYTF. In nucleotides, the CDR3 is TGCAGCGTTAAAACCGGCTTAACGGGCTACACCTTC.

The chain has TRBV19 and TRBJ1-5, with D maybe TRBD1 (6 bases). Germline V CDR1 and CDR2: LNHDA, SQIVND (reference sequence). V was shortened by 8 bases and J by 5 bases, with 10 bases between the two germline ends. The CDR3 is 12 amino acids. The CDR3 reads CASATGHQPQHF. Written as DNA, the CDR3 is TGTGCCAGTGCTACAGGGCATCAGCCCCAGCATTTT. Together with reference TRBV19 and TRBJ1-5, the CDR3 gives the full variable domain: DGGITQSPKYLFRKEGQNVTLSCEQNLNHDAMYWYRQDPGQGLRLIYYSQIVNDFQKGDIAEGYSVSREKKESFPLTVTSAQKNPTAFYLCASATGHQPQHFGDGTRLSIL.

The chain has TRBV5-1 and TRBJ1-2; no clear D. V was shortened by 4 bases and J by 4 bases, with 20 bases between the two germline ends. The CDR3 is made up of 16 amino acids. CDR1 SGHRS and CDR2 YFSETQ come from the germline V gene. For the CDR3, the DNA is TGCGCCAGCAGCCCCTCGGGTGGTCCGGAGGGCTATGGCTACACCTTC. Protein product: CASSPSGGPEGYGYTF.

This chain uses TRBV5-4 with TRBJ2-3; the D is unclear. The CDR3 extends over 18 amino acids. Germline-derived CDR1 and CDR2 are SGHNT and YYREEE (reference sequence). V was shortened by 0 bases and J by 0 bases, with 17 bases between the two germline ends. DNA of the CDR3: TGTGCCAGCAGCTTGGGCCCTCCTGGCGGAACTAGCACAGATACGCAGTATTTT. Amino acid sequence: CASSLGPPGGTSTDTQYF.

V gene TRBV5-4 combines with J gene TRBJ2-3, with D perhaps given as TRBD1 or TRBD2 (6 bases each). The germline V gene has CDR1 SGHNT and CDR2 YYREEE (reference sequence). The germline V and J ends were trimmed by 4 bases and 4 bases, with 13 bases remaining between them. CDR3 length: 14 residues. The CDR3 bases are TGTGCCAGCAGCGTGAAGGGGGGAGCAGATACGCAGTATTTT. Protein sequence: CASSVKGGADTQYF. Full variable domain (remainder filled in from reference TRBV5-4 and TRBJ2-3): ETGVTQSPTHLIKTRGQQVTLRCSSQSGHNTVSWYQQALGQGPQFIFQYYREEENGRGNFPPRFSGLQFPNYSSELNVNALELDDSALYLCASSVKGGADTQYFGPGTRLTVL.

This clone appeared a few times. The chain links TRBV5-1 to TRBJ2-5, with D tentatively TRBD2 (6 bases). The V gene lost 1 base and the J gene lost 3 bases, with 7 bases spanning the gap. The CDR3 is made up of 13 amino acids. Germline V CDR1 and CDR2: SGHRS, YFSETQ. This CDR3 is CASSLIAEETQYF. In DNA, the CDR3 is TGCGCCAGCAGCTTGATAGCGGAAGAGACCCAGTACTTC.

This rearrangement joins TRBV6-1 to TRBJ1-5; no firm D call. The CDR3 runs to 15 residues. Germline CDR1 reads MNHNS; CDR2 reads SASEGT. V gave up 0 bases and J gave up 8 bases, with 14 bases separating them. CDR3 DNA: TGTGCCAGCAGTGAAGCAGCCGGGTGGAGGAAGCCCCAGCATTTT. Encoded protein: CASSEAAGWRKPQHF.

On this clone itself: A much larger clone sits a single nucleotide away, making a read error possible. V and J are TRBV5-1 and TRBJ2-5, with D perhaps matching TRBD1 (5 bases). V lost 1 base, J lost 1 base, and 8 bases lay in between. The germline V gene encodes CDR1 SGHRS and CDR2 YFSETQ. The CDR3 runs 14 residues. This CDR3 reads CASSLMTVQETQYF. The CDR3 DNA follows: TGCGCCAGCAGCTTGATGACAGTCCAAGAGACCCAGTACTTC.